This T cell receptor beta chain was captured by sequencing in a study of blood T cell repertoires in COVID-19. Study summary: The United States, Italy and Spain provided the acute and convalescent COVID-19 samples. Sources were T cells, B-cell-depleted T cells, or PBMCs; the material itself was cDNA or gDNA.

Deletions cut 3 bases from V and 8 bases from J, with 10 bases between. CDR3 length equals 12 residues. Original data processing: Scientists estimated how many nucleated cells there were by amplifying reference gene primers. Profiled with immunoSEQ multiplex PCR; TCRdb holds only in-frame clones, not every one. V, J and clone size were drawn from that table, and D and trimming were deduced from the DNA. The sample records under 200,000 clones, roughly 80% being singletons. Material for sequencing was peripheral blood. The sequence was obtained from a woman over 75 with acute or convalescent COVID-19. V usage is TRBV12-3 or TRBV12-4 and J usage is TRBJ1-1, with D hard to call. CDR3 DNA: TGTGCCAGCAGTTTCTTTGGCGGGGAAGCTTTCTTT. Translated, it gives CASSFFGGEAFF.